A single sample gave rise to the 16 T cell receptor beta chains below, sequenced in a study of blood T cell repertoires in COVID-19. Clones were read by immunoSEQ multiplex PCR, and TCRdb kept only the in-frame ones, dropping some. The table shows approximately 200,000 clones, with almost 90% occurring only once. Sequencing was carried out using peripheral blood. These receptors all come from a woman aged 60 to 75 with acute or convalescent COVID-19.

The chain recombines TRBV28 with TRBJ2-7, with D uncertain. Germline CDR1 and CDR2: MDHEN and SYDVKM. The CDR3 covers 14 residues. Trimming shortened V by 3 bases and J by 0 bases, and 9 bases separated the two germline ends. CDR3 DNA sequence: TGTGCCAGCAGTTTGAAGGAGTCCTCCTACGAGCAGTACTTC. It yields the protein CASSLKESSYEQYF.

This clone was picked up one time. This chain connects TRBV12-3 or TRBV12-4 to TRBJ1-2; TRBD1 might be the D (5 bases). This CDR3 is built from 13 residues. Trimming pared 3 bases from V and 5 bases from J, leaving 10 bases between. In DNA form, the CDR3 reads TGTGCCAGCAGTTTGCCGGCAGGGTATGGCTACACCTTC. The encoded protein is CASSLPAGYGYTF.

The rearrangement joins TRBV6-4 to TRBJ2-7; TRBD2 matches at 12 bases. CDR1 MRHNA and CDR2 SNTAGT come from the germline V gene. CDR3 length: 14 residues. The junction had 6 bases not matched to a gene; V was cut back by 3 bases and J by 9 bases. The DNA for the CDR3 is TGTGCCAGCAGTGATCTAGCGGGAGGGCCCGTGCAGTACTTC. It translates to CASSDLAGGPVQYF.

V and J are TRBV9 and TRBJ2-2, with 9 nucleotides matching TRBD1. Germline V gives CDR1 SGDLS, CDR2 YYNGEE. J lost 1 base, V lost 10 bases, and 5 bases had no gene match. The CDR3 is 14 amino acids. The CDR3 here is CARGTGWNTGELFF. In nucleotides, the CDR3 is TGTGCCCGGGGGACAGGGTGGAACACCGGGGAGCTGTTTTTT.

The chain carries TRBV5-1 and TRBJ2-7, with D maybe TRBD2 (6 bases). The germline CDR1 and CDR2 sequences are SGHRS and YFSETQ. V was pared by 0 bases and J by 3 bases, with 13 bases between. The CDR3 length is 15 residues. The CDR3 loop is CASSLGGGIGYEQYF. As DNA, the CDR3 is TGCGCCAGCAGCTTGGGCGGAGGGATAGGCTACGAGCAGTACTTC.

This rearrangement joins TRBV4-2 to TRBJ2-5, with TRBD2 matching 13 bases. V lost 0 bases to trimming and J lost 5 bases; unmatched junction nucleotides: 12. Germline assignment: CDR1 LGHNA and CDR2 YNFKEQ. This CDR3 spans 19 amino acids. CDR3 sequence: CASSQDRTSGRADEETQYF. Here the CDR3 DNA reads TGTGCCAGCAGCCAAGATCGAACTAGCGGGAGGGCCGATGAGGAGACCCAGTACTTC.

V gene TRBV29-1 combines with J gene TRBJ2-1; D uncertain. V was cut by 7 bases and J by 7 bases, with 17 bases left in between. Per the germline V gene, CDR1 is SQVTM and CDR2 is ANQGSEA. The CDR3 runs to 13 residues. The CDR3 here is CSARHYMINEQFF. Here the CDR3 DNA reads TGCAGCGCTAGGCACTATATGATTAATGAGCAGTTCTTC.

The CDR3 DNA reads TGTGCCAGCGGGCCCGCGACCCAGTACTTC. Translated, it gives CASGPATQYF. The chain employs TRBV6-6 and TRBJ2-5, with D unclear. This CDR3 contains 10 residues. Trimming removed 8 bases from V and 7 bases from J, with 8 bases in between. Germline V CDR1 and CDR2: MNHNY, SVGAGI (reference sequence).

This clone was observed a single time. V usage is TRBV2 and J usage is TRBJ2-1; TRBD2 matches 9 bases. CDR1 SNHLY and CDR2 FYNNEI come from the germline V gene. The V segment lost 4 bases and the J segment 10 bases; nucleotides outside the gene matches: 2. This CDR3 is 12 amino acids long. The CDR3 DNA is TGTGCCAGCAGTGCCGGACTAGCGGAGCAGTTCTTC. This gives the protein CASSAGLAEQFF.

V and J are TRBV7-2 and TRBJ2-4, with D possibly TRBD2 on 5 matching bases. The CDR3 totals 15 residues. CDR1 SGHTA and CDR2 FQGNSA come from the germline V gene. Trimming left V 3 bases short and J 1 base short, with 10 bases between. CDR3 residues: CASSLVGEAKNIQYF. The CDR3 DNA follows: TGTGCCAGCAGCTTGGTCGGGGAGGCCAAAAACATTCAGTACTTC. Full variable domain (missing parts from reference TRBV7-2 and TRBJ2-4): GAGVSQSPSNKVTEKGKDVELRCDPISGHTALYWYRQSLGQGLEFLIYFQGNSAPDKSGLPSDRFSAERTGGSVSTLTIQRTQQEDSAVYLCASSLVGEAKNIQYFGAGTRLSVL.

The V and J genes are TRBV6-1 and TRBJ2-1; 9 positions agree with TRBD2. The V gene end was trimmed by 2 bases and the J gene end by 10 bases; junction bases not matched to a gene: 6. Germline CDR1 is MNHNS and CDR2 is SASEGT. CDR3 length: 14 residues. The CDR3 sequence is CASSEPLAGTEQFF. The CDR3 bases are TGTGCCAGCAGTGAACCCCTAGCGGGGACCGAGCAGTTCTTC.

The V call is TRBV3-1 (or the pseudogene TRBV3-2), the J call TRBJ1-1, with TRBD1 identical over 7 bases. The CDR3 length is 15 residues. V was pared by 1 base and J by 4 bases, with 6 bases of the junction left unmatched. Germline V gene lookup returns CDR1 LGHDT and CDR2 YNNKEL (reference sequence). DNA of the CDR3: TGTGCCAGCAGCCAAGGCCGGACAGGCGGCACTGAAGCTTTCTTT. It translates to CASSQGRTGGTEAFF.

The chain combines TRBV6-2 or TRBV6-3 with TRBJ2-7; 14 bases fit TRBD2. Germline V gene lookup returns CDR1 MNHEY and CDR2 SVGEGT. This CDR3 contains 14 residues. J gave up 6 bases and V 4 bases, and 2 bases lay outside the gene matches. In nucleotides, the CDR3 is TGTGCCAGCAGTTTGGGACTAGCGGGAGCCGAGCAGTACTTC. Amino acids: CASSLGLAGAEQYF.

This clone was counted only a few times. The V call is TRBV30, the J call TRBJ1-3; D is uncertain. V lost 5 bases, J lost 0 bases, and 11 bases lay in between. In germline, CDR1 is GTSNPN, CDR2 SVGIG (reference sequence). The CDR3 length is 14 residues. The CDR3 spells CAWRHQVSGNTIYF. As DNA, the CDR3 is TGTGCCTGGCGACACCAAGTCTCTGGAAACACCATATATTTT.

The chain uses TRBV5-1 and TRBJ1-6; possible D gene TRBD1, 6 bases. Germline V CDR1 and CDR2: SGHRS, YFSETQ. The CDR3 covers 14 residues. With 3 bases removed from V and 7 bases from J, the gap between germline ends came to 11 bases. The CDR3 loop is CASSSGQLNSPLHF. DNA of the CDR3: TGCGCCAGCAGCTCAGGACAGTTAAATTCACCCCTCCACTTT.

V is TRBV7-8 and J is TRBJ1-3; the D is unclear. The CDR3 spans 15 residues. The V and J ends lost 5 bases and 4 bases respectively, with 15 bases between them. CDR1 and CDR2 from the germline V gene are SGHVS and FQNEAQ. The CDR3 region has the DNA TGTGCCAGCAGCCCCCCCCGTGTGGGCGGAAACACCATATATTTT. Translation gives CASSPPRVGGNTIYF. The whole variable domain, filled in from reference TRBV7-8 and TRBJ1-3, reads GAGVSQSPRYKVAKRGQDVALRCDPISGHVSLFWYQQALGQGPEFLTYFQNEAQLDKSGLPSDRFFAERPEGSVSTLKIQRTQQEDSAVYLCASSPPRVGGNTIYFGEGSWLTVV.